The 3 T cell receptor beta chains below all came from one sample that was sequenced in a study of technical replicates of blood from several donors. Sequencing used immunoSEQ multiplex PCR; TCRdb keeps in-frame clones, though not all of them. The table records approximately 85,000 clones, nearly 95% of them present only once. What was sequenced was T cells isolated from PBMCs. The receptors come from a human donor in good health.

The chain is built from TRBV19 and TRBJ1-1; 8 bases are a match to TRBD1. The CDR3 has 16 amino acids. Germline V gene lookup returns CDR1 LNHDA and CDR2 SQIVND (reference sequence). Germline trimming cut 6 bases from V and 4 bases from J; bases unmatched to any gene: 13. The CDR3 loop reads CASRIKGQGVSTEAFF. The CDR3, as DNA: TGTGCCAGTAGGATAAAAGGACAGGGAGTAAGCACTGAAGCTTTCTTT.

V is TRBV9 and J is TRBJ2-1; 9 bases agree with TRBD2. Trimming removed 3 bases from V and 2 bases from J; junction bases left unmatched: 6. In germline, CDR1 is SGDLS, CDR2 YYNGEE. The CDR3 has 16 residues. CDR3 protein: CASSGASGNPYNEQFF. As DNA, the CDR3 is TGTGCCAGCAGCGGGGCTAGCGGGAACCCCTACAATGAGCAGTTCTTC.

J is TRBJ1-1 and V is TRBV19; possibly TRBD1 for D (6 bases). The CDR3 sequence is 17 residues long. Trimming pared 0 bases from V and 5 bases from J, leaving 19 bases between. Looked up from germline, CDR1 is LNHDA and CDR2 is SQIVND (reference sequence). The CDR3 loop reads CASSIDLARGLETEAFF. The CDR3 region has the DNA TGTGCCAGTAGTATAGACCTTGCCAGGGGTCTGGAAACTGAAGCTTTCTTT.